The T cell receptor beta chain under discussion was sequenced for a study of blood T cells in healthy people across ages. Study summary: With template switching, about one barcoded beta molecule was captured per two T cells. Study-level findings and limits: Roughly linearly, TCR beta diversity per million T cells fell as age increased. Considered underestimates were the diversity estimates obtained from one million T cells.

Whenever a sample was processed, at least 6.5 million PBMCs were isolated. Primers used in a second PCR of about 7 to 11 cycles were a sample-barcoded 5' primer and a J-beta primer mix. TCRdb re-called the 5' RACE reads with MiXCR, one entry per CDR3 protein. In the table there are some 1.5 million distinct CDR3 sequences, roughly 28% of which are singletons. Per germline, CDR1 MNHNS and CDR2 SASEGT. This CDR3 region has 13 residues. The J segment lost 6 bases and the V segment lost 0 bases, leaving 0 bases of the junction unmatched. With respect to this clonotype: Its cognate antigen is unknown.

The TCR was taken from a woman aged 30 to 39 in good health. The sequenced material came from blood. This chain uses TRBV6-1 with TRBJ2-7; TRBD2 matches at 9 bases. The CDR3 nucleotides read TGTGCCAGCAGTGAAGCACTAGCGGGCGAGCAGTACTTC. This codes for CASSEALAGEQYF.